A single sample gave rise to the 19 T cell receptor beta chains below, sequenced in a study of blood T cell repertoires in COVID-19. Profiling relied on immunoSEQ multiplex PCR, and the TCRdb table lists in-frame clones only, not all of them. The data hold about 310,000 clones, with nearly 90% observed a single time. Material: PBMCs or T cells enriched from blood (not recorded which). Receptors were obtained from a woman aged 18 to 35 with acute COVID-19.

The chain carries TRBV29-1 and TRBJ2-7; a possible D gene is TRBD2 (6 bases). V dropped 3 bases and J dropped 3 bases, with 15 bases sitting between them. CDR3 length: 14 amino acids. Germline V CDR1 and CDR2: SQVTM, ANQGSEA. CDR3 bases: TGCAGCGTTGACAAGGCGGTCGGGGGCTACGAGCAGTACTTC. Amino acid sequence: CSVDKAVGGYEQYF.

The rearrangement uses TRBV12-3 or TRBV12-4 and TRBJ2-7, with no clear D. Trimming cost V 3 bases and J 5 bases, with 5 bases left between them. This CDR3 has 11 amino acids. The CDR3 region has the DNA TGTGCCAGCAGTTTTAGAAACGAGCAGTACTTC. It encodes CASSFRNEQYF.

The chain has TRBV20-1 and TRBJ1-2; D might be TRBD1 (6 bases). V was clipped by 3 bases and J by 4 bases, with 15 bases between them. This CDR3 spans 14 amino acids. Germline V gene data show CDR1 as DFQATT and CDR2 as SNEGSKA (reference sequence). In DNA, the CDR3 is TGCAGTGCTAGTGAATTAGGGACACCCTATGGCTACACCTTC. Residues: CSASELGTPYGYTF.

The rearrangement links TRBV28 to TRBJ2-5; 9 nucleotides agree with TRBD2. Germline V CDR1 and CDR2: MDHEN, SYDVKM. V trimming: 4 bases; J trimming: 9 bases; junction bases outside the gene matches: 9. The CDR3 is 14 amino acids. In DNA, the CDR3 is TGTGCCAGCAGTTCCGTAGGTAGCGGGAGTGCCCAGTACTTC. It codes for CASSSVGSGSAQYF.

In its sample, this clone was seen a few times. This chain joins TRBV5-5 and TRBJ1-2; D is unclear. The CDR3 has 12 amino acids. V lost 0 bases, J lost 7 bases, and 7 bases lay in between. The germline gives CDR1 SGHKS, CDR2 YYEKEE (reference sequence). The DNA of the CDR3 is TGTGCCAGCAGCTTGGATGCGGTTGGCTACACCTTC. It yields the protein CASSLDAVGYTF.

CDR3 region: CASSFNEKLFF. CDR3 nucleotides: TGTGCCAGCAGCTTTAATGAAAAACTGTTTTTT. The chain links TRBV27 to TRBJ1-4, with D unresolved. This CDR3 region has 11 residues. With 6 bases removed from V and 4 bases from J, the gap between germline ends came to 3 bases. Per the germline V gene, CDR1 is MNHEY and CDR2 is SMNVEV (reference sequence). The complete variable domain, with remaining parts taken from reference TRBV27 and TRBJ1-4, reads EAQVTQNPRYLITVTGKKLTVTCSQNMNHEYMSWYRQDPGLGLRQIYYSMNVEVTDKGDVPEGYKVSRKEKRNFPLILESPSPNQTSLYFCASSFNEKLFFGSGTQLSVL.

The rearrangement joins TRBV7-8 to TRBJ1-2; no firm D call. V lost 3 bases, J lost 4 bases, and 9 bases lay in between. Germline V gene lookup returns CDR1 SGHVS and CDR2 FQNEAQ. The CDR3 has 13 amino acids. DNA of the CDR3: TGTGCCAGCAGCTTCGCGGCTAGCTATGGCTACACCTTC. Translating it yields CASSFAASYGYTF. Full variable domain (missing parts from reference TRBV7-8 and TRBJ1-2): GAGVSQSPRYKVAKRGQDVALRCDPISGHVSLFWYQQALGQGPEFLTYFQNEAQLDKSGLPSDRFFAERPEGSVSTLKIQRTQQEDSAVYLCASSFAASYGYTFGSGTRLTVV.

The chain recombines TRBV7-9 with TRBJ1-2; 7 bases agree with TRBD1. Germline V gene data show CDR1 as SEHNR and CDR2 as FQNEAQ (reference sequence). The CDR3 is made up of 17 amino acids. Unmatched junction bases numbered 16, after V lost 5 bases and J lost 4 bases. The CDR3 protein is CASSPEGIGTASYGYTF. The CDR3 nucleotides read TGTGCCAGCAGCCCAGAAGGGATTGGGACAGCCTCCTATGGCTACACCTTC.

This clone was observed once. The V call is TRBV6-1, the J call TRBJ1-3, with D hard to call. Trimming removed 2 bases from V and 0 bases from J, with 8 bases in between. The germline gives CDR1 MNHNS, CDR2 SASEGT. There are 15 residues in the CDR3. The CDR3 DNA reads as TGTGCCAGCAGTGAACGGGTGGTCTCTGGAAACACCATATATTTT. It encodes CASSERVVSGNTIYF.

This clone turned up a few times. The J gene is TRBJ1-2, the V gene TRBV28, with a weak D call TRBD1 (5 bases). This CDR3 has 16 amino acids. CDR1 and CDR2 (germline): MDHEN, SYDVKM. V gave up 2 bases and J gave up 6 bases, with 19 bases separating them. The CDR3 nucleotides are TGTGCCAGCAGTTTAGGCAGGGATATTTATTCGGATGGCTACACCTTC. Protein sequence: CASSLGRDIYSDGYTF.

CDR3 DNA sequence: TGCGCCAGCAGACCCGGGACAGGGAAAGAGACCCAGTACTTC. This gives the protein CASRPGTGKETQYF. J is TRBJ2-5 and V is TRBV5-1, with TRBD1 matching over 9 bases. Trimming at V came to 5 bases and at J to 3 bases, leaving 5 bases not matched to a gene. There are 14 residues in the CDR3. CDR1 SGHRS and CDR2 YFSETQ come from the germline V gene.

The chain employs TRBV18 and TRBJ1-1; tentative D call: TRBD1 (5 bases). V lost 3 bases, J lost 7 bases, and 15 bases lay in between. In germline, CDR1 is KGHSH, CDR2 LQKENI. This CDR3 spans 14 amino acids. The CDR3 nucleotides read TGTGCCAGCTCACCTGGAGAAGGGAGGGGTGAAGCTTTCTTT. Protein product: CASSPGEGRGEAFF.

The chain joins TRBV21-1 to TRBJ2-1; the table's D call, TRBD2, was not checked against the DNA. TRBV21-1 counts as a pseudogene. This CDR3 region has 16 residues. In nucleotides, the CDR3 is TGTGCCAGCAGCAAAGTGGAGCGGGAAACCTACAATGAGCAGTTCTTC. This codes for CASSKVERETYNEQFF.

This chain joins TRBV7-2 and TRBJ1-5; maybe TRBD1 (5 bases). The CDR3 length is 14 residues. Germline V CDR1 and CDR2: SGHTA, FQGNSA. With 2 bases removed from V and 3 bases from J, the gap between germline ends came to 8 bases. Written as DNA, the CDR3 is TGTGCCAGCAGCTTAACAGGTACCAATCAGCCCCAGCATTTT. It specifies CASSLTGTNQPQHF.

At least ten counts were recorded for this clone. The chain uses TRBV10-1 and TRBJ2-1; TRBD1 matches 7 bases. Trimming cost V 2 bases and J 5 bases; bases outside gene matches: 3. Germline CDR1 reads WNHNN; CDR2 reads SYGVQD (reference sequence). The CDR3 is 14 residues long. The CDR3 nucleotides are TGCGCCAGCAGTGAGCCGGGACAGAACAATGAGCAGTTCTTC. This translates into CASSEPGQNNEQFF.

The J gene is TRBJ2-7, the V gene TRBV6-5, with 9 bases matching TRBD2. Germline loops: CDR1 MNHEY, CDR2 SVGAGI. This CDR3 has 15 amino acids. With V trimmed by 0 bases and J by 7 bases, 7 bases remained unmatched. The DNA for the CDR3 is TGTGCCAGCAGTTACTCTTTAGCGGGAGTAGGGGAGCAGTACTTC. As protein: CASSYSLAGVGEQYF.

The chain couples TRBV3-1 (or the pseudogene TRBV3-2) to TRBJ1-1; a possible D gene is TRBD1 (5 bases). Trimming removed 0 bases at V and 0 bases at J, with 5 bases between. Germline V gene sequence: CDR1 LGHDT, CDR2 YNNKEL (reference sequence). The CDR3 consists of 14 residues. The CDR3: CASSQEQVNTEAFF. DNA for the CDR3: TGTGCCAGCAGCCAAGAACAGGTGAACACTGAAGCTTTCTTT.

J is TRBJ2-2 and V is TRBV4-2; 8 bases agree with TRBD2. The CDR3 covers 15 residues. Per germline, CDR1 LGHNA and CDR2 YNFKEQ. Unmatched junction bases numbered 3, after V lost 6 bases and J lost 0 bases. Here the CDR3 reads CASSGGLANTGELFF. The CDR3 DNA reads as TGTGCCAGCAGTGGGGGACTAGCGAACACCGGGGAGCTGTTTTTT.

The V gene is TRBV5-6, the J gene TRBJ2-7, with D tentatively TRBD2 (6 bases). Germline V gene sequence: CDR1 SGHDT, CDR2 YYEEEE. Trimming shortened V by 5 bases and J by 3 bases, and 15 bases separated the two germline ends. The CDR3 extends over 14 amino acids. The CDR3 DNA reads TGTGCCAGCAGGGGTAGCGGATGGATCTACGAGCAGTACTTC. Protein product: CASRGSGWIYEQYF.